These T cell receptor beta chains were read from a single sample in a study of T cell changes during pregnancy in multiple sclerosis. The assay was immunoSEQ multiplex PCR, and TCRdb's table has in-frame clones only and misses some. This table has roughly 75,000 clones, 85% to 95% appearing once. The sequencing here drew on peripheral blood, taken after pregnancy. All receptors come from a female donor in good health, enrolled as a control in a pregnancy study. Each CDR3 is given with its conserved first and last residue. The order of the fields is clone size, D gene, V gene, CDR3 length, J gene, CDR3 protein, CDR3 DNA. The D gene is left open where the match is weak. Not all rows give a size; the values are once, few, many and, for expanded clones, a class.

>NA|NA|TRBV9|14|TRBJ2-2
CASTQGSNTGELFF
TGTGCCAGCACCCAGGGAAGCAACACCGGGGAGCTGTTTTTT
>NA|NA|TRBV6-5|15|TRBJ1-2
CASSYPGGLGPGGTF
TGTGCCAGCAGTTACCCTGGAGGGCTTGGTCCGGGAGGTACCTTC
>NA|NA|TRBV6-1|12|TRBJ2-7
CASTEGPTEQYF
TGTGCCAGCACGGAGGGACCTACCGAGCAGTACTTC
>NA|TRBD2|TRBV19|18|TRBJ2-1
CASSRRTSGGAGDNEQFF
TGTGCCAGTAGTAGAAGGACTAGCGGGGGGGCCGGGGACAATGAGCAGTTCTTC
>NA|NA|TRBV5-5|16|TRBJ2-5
CASSWPLAGLQETQYF
TGTGCCAGCAGCTGGCCCCTGGCGGGGTTACAAGAGACCCAGTACTTC
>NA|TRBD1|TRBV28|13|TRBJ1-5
CASRQGSNQPQHF
TGTGCCAGCAGACAGGGGAGCAATCAGCCCCAGCATTTT
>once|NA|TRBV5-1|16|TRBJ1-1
CASTRMAGGVNTEAFF
TGCGCCAGCACAAGGATGGCGGGAGGGGTGAACACTGAAGCTTTCTTT
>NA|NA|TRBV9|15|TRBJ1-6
CASSPRGAYNSPLHF
TGTGCCAGCAGCCCTCGGGGGGCCTATAATTCACCCCTCCACTTT
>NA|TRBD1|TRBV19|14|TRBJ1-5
CASSMGQENQPQHF
TGTGCCAGTAGTATGGGACAGGAAAATCAGCCCCAGCATTTT
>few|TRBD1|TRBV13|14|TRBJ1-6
CASSLGRGSSPLHF
TGTGCCAGCAGCTTAGGCAGGGGGAGTTCACCCCTCCACTTT
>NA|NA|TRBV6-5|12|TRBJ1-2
CASSLDSYGYTF
TGTGCCAGCAGTCTCGACAGCTATGGCTACACCTTC
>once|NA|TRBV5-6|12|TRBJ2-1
CASSLKGGIQFF
TGTGCCAGCAGCTTAAAGGGCGGGATCCAGTTCTTC
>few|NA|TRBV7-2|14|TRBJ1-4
CASSPRSFPGKLFF
TGTGCCAGCAGCCCCCGGTCCTTTCCGGGAAAACTGTTTTTT
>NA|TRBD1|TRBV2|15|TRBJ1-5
CASTSTGDSNQPQHF
TGTGCCAGCACCTCGACAGGGGATAGCAATCAGCCCCAGCATTTT
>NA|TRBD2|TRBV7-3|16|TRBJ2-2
CASSLRTSGGPGELFF
TGTGCCAGCAGCTTACGGACTAGCGGGGGGCCCGGGGAGCTGTTTTTT
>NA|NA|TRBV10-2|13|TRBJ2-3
CASRLSGADTQYF
TGCGCCAGCAGATTGAGCGGCGCAGATACGCAGTATTTT